Detailed here is one TCR beta chain. Its antigen is not identified. Ahead of sequencing, the ViraFEST assay grew antigen-specific CD4+ T cells using viral peptide pools. Cultured cells yielded isolated CD4+ T cells after roughly 11 days. Of the BNT162b2 and mRNA-1273 vaccines, participants received two doses of one or the other. IL-2 medium supplanted half the medium on days 3 and 7. These data are taken from a study of vaccination effects on CD4 cells after COVID-19. Findings of the study overall: Marked clonal contraction was seen late after vaccination (in both infection- and vaccine-induced clones).

The data were produced by immunoSEQ multiplex PCR, yet TCRdb's version contains in-frame clones alone and is incomplete. The table lists approximately 61,000 clones, around four fifths of them singletons. The sequencing here drew on CD4+ T cells from PBMCs cultured with HCoV-229E spike peptides, taken after COVID-19 vaccination. This sequence was found in a human donor who received a COVID-19 vaccine.

CDR3 in amino acids: CASSPAGTGGRGYTF. In DNA form, the CDR3 reads TGTGCCAGCAGTCCAGCCGGGACAGGGGGCCGTGGCTACACCTTC. J is TRBJ1-2 and V is TRBV6-5; 12 nucleotides match TRBD1. CDR1 and CDR2 from the germline V gene are MNHEY and SVGAGI. The CDR3 spans 15 residues. Trimming took 5 bases from V and 7 from J; bases not matched to a gene: 8.